This T cell receptor (beta chain) was profiled in a study of immune evolution from preneoplasia to lung adenocarcinoma. Generated by immunoSEQ multiplex PCR, the TCRdb table keeps only in-frame clones and is missing some. The sample shows some 9,500 clones, about four fifths of them seen only once. Trimming cost V 1 base and J 5 bases, with 11 bases left between them. CDR1 is MNHNS and CDR2 is SASEGT in the germline V gene. There are 14 residues in the CDR3. The TCR was taken from an elderly person with lung adenocarcinoma. Source material: FFPE lung adenocarcinoma in situ tissue. The chain is built from TRBV6-1 and TRBJ2-5, with D perhaps matching TRBD2 (6 bases). CDR3 sequence reads: CASSEGGGTETQYF. The CDR3 region has the DNA TGTGCCAGCAGTGAAGGTGGAGGGACCGAGACCCAGTACTTC.